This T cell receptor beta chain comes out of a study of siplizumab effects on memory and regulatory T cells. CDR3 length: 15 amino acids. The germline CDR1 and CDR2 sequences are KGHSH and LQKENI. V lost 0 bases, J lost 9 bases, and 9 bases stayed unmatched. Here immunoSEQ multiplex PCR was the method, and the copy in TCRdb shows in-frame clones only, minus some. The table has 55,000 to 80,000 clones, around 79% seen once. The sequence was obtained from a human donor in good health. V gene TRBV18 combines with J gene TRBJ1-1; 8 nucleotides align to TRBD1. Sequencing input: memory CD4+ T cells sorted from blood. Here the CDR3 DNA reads TGTGCCAGCTCACCACCAATTGGACAGGGCCCTCAAGCTTTCTTT. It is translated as CASSPPIGQGPQAFF.